Listed below are T cell receptor beta chains from one sample, sequenced in a study of control samples from healthy donors and cancer patients. Assay: immunoSEQ multiplex PCR; the TCRdb copy retains only in-frame clones and omits some. The table has 35,000 to 55,000 clones, 70% seen once. The material sequenced was formalin-fixed, paraffin-embedded tissue. The receptors stem from a male donor with melanoma. Both conserved end residues are part of each CDR3. The D gene is left open where the match is weak. Rows may omit the clone size; those that give it use once, few, many or a size class.

CDR3aa	CDR3nt	v_gene	j_gene	abundance	d_gene
CASSISGGRITGELFF	TGTGCCAGTAGTATAAGTGGCGGGAGGATCACCGGGGAGCTGTTTTTT	TRBV19	TRBJ2-2	.	TRBD2
CASSDSPPSSGNTIYF	TGTGCCAGCAGTGACAGCCCGCCAAGCTCTGGAAACACCATATATTTT	TRBV21-1	TRBJ1-3	.	.
CASSFLSGNSYEQYF	TGTGCCAGCAGCTTCTTGAGCGGGAACTCCTACGAGCAGTACTTC	TRBV5-6	TRBJ2-7	once	TRBD2
CAISENSPGTAYEQYF	TGTGCCATCAGTGAGAATTCCCCCGGGACGGCCTACGAGCAGTACTTC	TRBV10-3	TRBJ2-7	.	.
CASSLAARTDTQYF	TGTGCCAGCAGCTTAGCGGCCCGCACAGATACGCAGTATTTT	TRBV7-8	TRBJ2-3	.	.
CASSQNAWAQYF	TGTGCCAGCAGCCAAAACGCCTGGGCCCAGTACTTC	TRBV7-2	TRBJ2-5	few	.
CASSQPSGPGGNTIYF	TGCGCCAGCAGCCAACCAAGTGGGCCCGGGGGAAACACCATATATTTT	TRBV4-1	TRBJ1-3	.	.
CASRSPTSGINEQFF	TGTGCCAGCAGATCACCGACTAGCGGGATTAATGAGCAGTTCTTC	TRBV27	TRBJ2-1	once	TRBD2
CASSQVAGGRAHEQYF	TGTGCCAGCAGCCAAGTAGCGGGCGGGAGGGCCCACGAGCAGTACTTC	TRBV3-1/TRBV3-2	TRBJ2-7	few	TRBD2
CASSDTGLAVRGNKNIQYF	TGTGCCAGCAGTGACACGGGACTAGCGGTCAGAGGTAACAAAAACATTCAGTACTTC	TRBV6-4	TRBJ2-4	.	TRBD2
CASSDGNTYEQYF	TGTGCCAGCAGTGATGGTAACACCTACGAGCAGTACTTC	TRBV2	TRBJ2-7	.	.
CAMHSGGFRSTEAFF	TGTGCCATGCATTCTGGGGGATTTAGGAGCACTGAAGCTTTCTTT	TRBV5-4	TRBJ1-1	.	.
CASRSFGREYNEQFF	TGTGCCAGCAGGTCCTTCGGGCGGGAGTACAATGAGCAGTTCTTC	TRBV6-5	TRBJ2-1	medium-sized	TRBD2
CASKAGGNTEAFF	TGTGCCAGCAAGGCCGGGGGAAACACTGAAGCTTTCTTT	TRBV6-6	TRBJ1-1	.	.
CASSRGSGYTF	TGTGCCAGCAGCAGAGGCTCGGGGTACACCTTC	TRBV11-1	TRBJ1-2	.	.
CATLSGDSTDTQYF	TGTGCCACACTTAGCGGGGATAGCACAGATACGCAGTATTTT	TRBV6-5	TRBJ2-3	.	TRBD2
CASVPPGRETQYF	TGTGCCAGCGTTCCCCCGGGGAGAGAGACCCAGTACTTC	TRBV6-5	TRBJ2-5	.	.
CASSIGGTLPLYNEQFF	TGTGCCAGTAGTATTGGGGGGACGCTACCTCTCTACAATGAGCAGTTCTTC	TRBV19	TRBJ2-1	few	.
CASSQRQVNTEAFF	TGTGCCAGTAGCCAGCGACAGGTGAACACTGAAGCTTTCTTT	TRBV19	TRBJ1-1	once	.
CASSLDHNSPLHF	TGTGCCAGCAGCTTAGATCATAATTCACCCCTCCACTTT	TRBV5-5	TRBJ1-6	.	.
CASNRVSNQPQHF	TGTGCCAGCAACAGGGTTAGCAATCAGCCCCAGCATTTT	TRBV6-5	TRBJ1-5	.	.
CASSLYLGGNSPLHF	TGTGCCAGCAGTTTGTATCTGGGCGGGAATTCACCCCTCCACTTT	TRBV27	TRBJ1-6	.	.
CASSVKLAGNNEQFF	TGTGCCAGCAGTGTCAAACTAGCGGGGAACAATGAGCAGTTCTTC	TRBV2	TRBJ2-1	once	TRBD2
CASSDQAGGNQPQHF	TGTGCCAGCAGTGACCAAGCGGGGGGAAATCAGCCCCAGCATTTT	TRBV6-4	TRBJ1-5	.	.
CASSLRALGEAFF	TGTGCCAGCAGCCTAAGGGCGCTGGGGGAAGCTTTCTTT	TRBV3-1/TRBV3-2	TRBJ1-1	.	.
CASSQTARFSTDTQYF	TGTGCCAGCAGTCAAACGGCTCGTTTTAGCACAGATACGCAGTATTTT	TRBV7-6	TRBJ2-3	few	.
CASSLGGAGGETQYF	TGTGCCAGCAGCTTAGGAGGAGCAGGGGGTGAGACCCAGTACTTC	TRBV7-9	TRBJ2-5	.	TRBD1
CAISGVAGGTRTDTQYF	TGTGCCATCAGTGGGGTAGCGGGAGGCACTAGGACAGATACGCAGTATTTT	TRBV10-3	TRBJ2-3	.	TRBD2
CASTIVGRDNQPQHF	TGTGCCAGCACCATAGTGGGCAGGGATAATCAGCCCCAGCATTTT	TRBV6-6	TRBJ1-5	many	.
CASSVGLAGITYNEQFF	TGTGCCAGCAGCGTAGGACTAGCGGGTATCACCTACAATGAGCAGTTCTTC	TRBV9	TRBJ2-1	.	TRBD2
CASTPLGGYGNTIYF	TGTGCCAGCACCCCCCTGGGAGGATACGGAAACACCATATATTTT	TRBV5-5	TRBJ1-3	once	.
CASSFSTPRENEQFF	TGTGCCAGCTCATTTTCGACTCCCCGGGAAAATGAGCAGTTCTTC	TRBV18	TRBJ2-1	.	.
CASSGGRVKTF	TGTGCCAGCAGCGGGGGACGGGTAAAGACCTTC	TRBV5-6	TRBJ1-2	.	.
CASSSPASPNEQYF	TGTGCCAGCAGCTCCCCGGCCTCCCCCAACGAGCAGTACTTC	TRBV11-2	TRBJ2-7	few	.
CASSYGHFNTEAFF	TGCGCCAGCAGCTATGGACATTTTAACACTGAAGCTTTCTTT	TRBV5-1	TRBJ1-1	.	.
CASSSGRSYEQYF	TGTGCCAGCAGCTCGGGGCGCTCCTACGAGCAGTACTTC	TRBV6-5	TRBJ2-7	.	.
CASLRGRGGSGANVLTF	TGTGCCAGCCTGAGGGGCAGGGGAGGCTCTGGGGCCAACGTCCTGACTTTC	TRBV5-4	TRBJ2-6	.	.
CASSLLVGSYNEQFF	TGTGCCAGCAGCCTCCTAGTGGGCTCCTACAATGAGCAGTTCTTC	TRBV9	TRBJ2-1	.	.
CASSYSAGSDTQYF	TGTGCCAGCAGTTACTCGGCAGGGTCTGATACGCAGTATTTT	TRBV6-5	TRBJ2-3	.	.
CASSLSHRNEQFF	TGTGCCAGCAGTTTATCGCATAGGAATGAGCAGTTCTTC	TRBV27	TRBJ2-1	few	.
CASSDLAGGTGELFF	TGCGCCAGCAGTGATTTGGCGGGAGGCACCGGGGAGCTGTTTTTT	TRBV10-1	TRBJ2-2	few	TRBD2
CASSLGRGGYTEAFF	TGTGCCAGCAGCTTGGGCAGGGGAGGGTACACTGAAGCTTTCTTT	TRBV5-5	TRBJ1-1	.	.
CASSLAETGSYNEQFF	TGTGCCAGCAGTTTGGCGGAGACAGGGTCTTACAATGAGCAGTTCTTC	TRBV28	TRBJ2-1	.	TRBD1
CASTRGRVQDTEAFF	TGTGCCAGCACCCGGGGAAGGGTCCAAGACACTGAAGCTTTCTTT	TRBV7-9	TRBJ1-1	once	.
CASSVGRNSPLHF	TGTGCCAGCAGCGTAGGTAGGAATTCACCCCTCCACTTT	TRBV9	TRBJ1-6	few	.
CASSIAVRDGSVGTQYF	TGTGCCAGTAGTATAGCAGTCCGGGACGGATCCGTGGGGACGCAGTATTTT	TRBV19	TRBJ2-3	.	.
CACLAPSGDGYTF	TGTGCCTGCCTCGCCCCCTCGGGGGATGGCTACACCTTC	TRBV6-5	TRBJ1-2	.	.
CASSQDRAWETQYF	TGTGCCAGCAGCCAAGATAGGGCCTGGGAGACCCAGTACTTC	TRBV3-1/TRBV3-2	TRBJ2-5	.	.
CASLRDGDSPLHF	TGTGCCAGCCTCCGGGACGGAGATTCACCCCTCCACTTT	TRBV28	TRBJ1-6	.	.
CAIDLPVIQPQHF	TGTGCCATCGACCTTCCAGTGATTCAGCCCCAGCATTTT	TRBV2	TRBJ1-5	once	.
CASKRGTDDRPQHF	TGTGCCAGCAAGAGAGGAACAGACGATCGTCCCCAGCATTTT	TRBV28	TRBJ1-5	once	.
CSAPGLGGRNTQYF	TGCAGCGCCCCGGGACTAGGGGGCCGGAATACGCAGTATTTT	TRBV29-1	TRBJ2-3	.	.
CASSLGGNKDEQYF	TGTGCCAGCAGCTTAGGGGGAAATAAGGACGAGCAGTACTTC	TRBV7-9	TRBJ2-7	.	.
CASSRRGDRNEKLFF	TGCGCCAGCAGCCGAAGGGGGGACCGTAATGAAAAACTGTTTTTT	TRBV4-1	TRBJ1-4	many	.